The table lists the clone carrying this T cell receptor (beta chain) with a few counts. The antigen remains unidentified. The data originate from a study of blood T cells in healthy people across ages. Study-wide results and limits: Getting older went along with TCR beta diversity per million T cells dropping roughly linearly.

For the second PCR, which ran for roughly 6 to 11 cycles, a sample-barcoded 5' primer and a J-beta primer mix were used. Carrying 12 random nucleotides, a template-switch adaptor labeled each individual cDNA molecule. TCRdb reanalysed the 5' RACE reads using MiXCR and keeps one entry per CDR3 protein. In the table there are over 1,200,000 distinct CDR3 sequences, 59% of which are singletons. Every sample gave at least 6 micrograms of total RNA when it was extracted. Trimming removed 3 bases at V and 1 base at J, with 13 bases between. CDR3 length: 15 residues. CDR1 is SQVTM and CDR2 is ANQGSEA in the germline V gene.

Sequencing used blood. The receptor's source is a young man in good health. The V call is TRBV29-1, the J call TRBJ1-5; TRBD1 is a possible D gene (5 bases). CDR3 DNA sequence: TGCAGCGTTGAGGCGGGTGCAGGGAGCAATCAGCCCCAGCATTTT. Protein sequence: CSVEAGAGSNQPQHF. Using reference TRBV29-1 and TRBJ1-5 for the parts outside the CDR3, the full variable domain is SAVISQKPSRDICQRGTSLTIQCQVDSQVTMMFWYRQQPGQSLTLIATANQGSEATYESGFVIDKFPISRPNLTFSTLTVSNMSPEDSSIYLCSVEAGAGSNQPQHFGDGTRLSIL.